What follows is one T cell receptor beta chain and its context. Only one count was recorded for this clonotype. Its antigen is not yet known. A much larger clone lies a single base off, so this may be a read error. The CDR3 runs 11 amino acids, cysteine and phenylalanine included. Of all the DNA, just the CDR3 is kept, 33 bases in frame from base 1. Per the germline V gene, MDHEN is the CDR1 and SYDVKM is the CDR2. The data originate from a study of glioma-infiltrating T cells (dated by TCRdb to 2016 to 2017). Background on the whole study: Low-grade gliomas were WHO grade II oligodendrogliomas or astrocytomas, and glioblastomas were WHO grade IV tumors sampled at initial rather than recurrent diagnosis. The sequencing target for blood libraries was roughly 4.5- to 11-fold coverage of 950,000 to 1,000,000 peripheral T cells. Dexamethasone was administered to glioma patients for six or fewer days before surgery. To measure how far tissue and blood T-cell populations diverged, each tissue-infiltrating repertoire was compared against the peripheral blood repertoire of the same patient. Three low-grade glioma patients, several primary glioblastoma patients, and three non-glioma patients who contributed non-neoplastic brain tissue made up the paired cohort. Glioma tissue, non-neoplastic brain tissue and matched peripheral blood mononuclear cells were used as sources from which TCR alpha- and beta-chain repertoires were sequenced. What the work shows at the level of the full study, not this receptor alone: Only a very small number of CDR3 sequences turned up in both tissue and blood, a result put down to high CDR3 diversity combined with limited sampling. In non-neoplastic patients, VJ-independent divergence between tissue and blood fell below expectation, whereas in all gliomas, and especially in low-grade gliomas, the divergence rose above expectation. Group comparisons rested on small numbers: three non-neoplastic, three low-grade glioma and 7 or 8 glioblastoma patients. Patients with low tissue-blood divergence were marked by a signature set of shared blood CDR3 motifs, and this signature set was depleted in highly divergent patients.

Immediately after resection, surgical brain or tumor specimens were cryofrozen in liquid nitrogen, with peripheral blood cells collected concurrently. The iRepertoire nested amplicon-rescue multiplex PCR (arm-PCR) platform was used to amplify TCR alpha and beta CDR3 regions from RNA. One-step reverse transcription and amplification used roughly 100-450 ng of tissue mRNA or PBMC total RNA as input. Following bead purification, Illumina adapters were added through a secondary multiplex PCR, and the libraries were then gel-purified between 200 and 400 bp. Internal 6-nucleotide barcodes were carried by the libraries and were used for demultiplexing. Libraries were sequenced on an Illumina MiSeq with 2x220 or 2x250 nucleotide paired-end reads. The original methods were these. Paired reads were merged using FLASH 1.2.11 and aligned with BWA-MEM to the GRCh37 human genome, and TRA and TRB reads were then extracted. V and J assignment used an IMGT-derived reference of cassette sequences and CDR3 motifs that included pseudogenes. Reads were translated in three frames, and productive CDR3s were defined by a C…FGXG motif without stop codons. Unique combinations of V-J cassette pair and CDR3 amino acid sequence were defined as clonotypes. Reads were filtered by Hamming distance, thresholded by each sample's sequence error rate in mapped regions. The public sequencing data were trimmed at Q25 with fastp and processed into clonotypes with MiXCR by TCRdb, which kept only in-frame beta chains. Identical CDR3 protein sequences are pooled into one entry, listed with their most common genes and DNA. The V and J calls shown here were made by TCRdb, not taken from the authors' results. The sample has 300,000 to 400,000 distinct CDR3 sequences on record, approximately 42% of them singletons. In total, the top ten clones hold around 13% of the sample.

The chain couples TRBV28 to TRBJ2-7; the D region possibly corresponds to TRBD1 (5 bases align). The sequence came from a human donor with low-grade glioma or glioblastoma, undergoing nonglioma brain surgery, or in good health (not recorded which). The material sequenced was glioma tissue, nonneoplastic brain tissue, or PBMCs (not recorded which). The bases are TGTGCCAGCAGTTACAGGTCCGAGAAGTACTTC. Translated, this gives CASSYRSEKYF.